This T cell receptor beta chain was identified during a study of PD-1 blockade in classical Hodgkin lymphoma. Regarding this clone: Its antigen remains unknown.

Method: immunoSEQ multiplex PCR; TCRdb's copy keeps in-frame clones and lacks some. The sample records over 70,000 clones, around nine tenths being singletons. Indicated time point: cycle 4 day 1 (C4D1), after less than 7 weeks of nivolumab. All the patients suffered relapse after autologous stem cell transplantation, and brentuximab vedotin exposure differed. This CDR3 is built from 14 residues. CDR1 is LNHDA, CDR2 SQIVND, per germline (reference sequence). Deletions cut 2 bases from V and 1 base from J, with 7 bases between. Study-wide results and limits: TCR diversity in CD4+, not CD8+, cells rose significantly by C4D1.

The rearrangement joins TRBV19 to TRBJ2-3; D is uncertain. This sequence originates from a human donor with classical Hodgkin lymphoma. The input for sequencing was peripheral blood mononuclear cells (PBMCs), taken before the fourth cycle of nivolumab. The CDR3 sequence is CASSIYLGTDTQYF. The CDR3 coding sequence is TGTGCCAGTAGTATATATCTAGGCACAGATACGCAGTATTTT. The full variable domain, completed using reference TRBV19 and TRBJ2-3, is DGGITQSPKYLFRKEGQNVTLSCEQNLNHDAMYWYRQDPGQGLRLIYYSQIVNDFQKGDIAEGYSVSREKKESFPLTVTSAQKNPTAFYLCASSIYLGTDTQYFGPGTRLTVL.